Listed below are T cell receptor beta chains from one sample, sequenced in a study of T-cell reconstitution after alpha-beta-depleted transplantation in children. TCRdb re-derived calls from the PCR reads in MiXCR, one entry per CDR3 protein. The sample lists over 550,000 distinct CDR3 sequences; 10% to 13% were seen once. Material: PBMCs from the stem cell graft donor, obtained from the stem cell graft. The receptors come from a human donor who donated a stem cell graft to a child with acute myeloid leukemia. The CDR3 runs from the conserved cysteine through the conserved F or W. The order of the fields is D gene, J gene, clone size, V gene, CDR3 protein, CDR3 DNA. D genes are given only for firm matches. Only part of the rows carry a size: once, few, many, or a class if the clone is expanded.

D: TRBD2
J: TRBJ2-1
size: -
V: TRBV28
CDR3: CASSSIGTSGKDEQFF
DNA: TGTGCCAGCAGTTCGATCGGGACTAGCGGGAAGGATGAGCAGTTCTTC

D: TRBD2
J: TRBJ2-7
size: -
V: TRBV12-3/TRBV12-4
CDR3: CASSVRLAGRYEQYF
DNA: TGTGCCAGCAGTGTCCGACTAGCGGGGCGCTACGAGCAGTACTTC

D: -
J: TRBJ2-5
size: few
V: TRBV10-3
CDR3: CAISVLPGETQYF
DNA: TGTGCCATCAGTGTACTTCCGGGCGAGACCCAGTACTTC

D: -
J: TRBJ2-5
size: -
V: TRBV24-1
CDR3: CATSDTRDGQETQYF
DNA: TGTGCCACCAGTGATACACGGGACGGACAAGAGACCCAGTACTTC

D: TRBD2
J: TRBJ2-3
size: -
V: TRBV12-3/TRBV12-4
CDR3: CASQGRGADTQYF
DNA: TGTGCCTCGCAGGGGCGGGGGGCAGATACGCAGTATTTT

D: -
J: TRBJ1-1
size: few
V: TRBV4-2
CDR3: CASSQGHVNTEAFF
DNA: TGTGCCAGCAGCCAAGGACACGTGAACACTGAAGCTTTCTTT

D: -
J: TRBJ2-7
size: -
V: TRBV27
CDR3: CATGSYEQYF
DNA: TGTGCCACAGGGTCCTACGAGCAGTACTTC

D: -
J: TRBJ1-1
size: -
V: TRBV2
CDR3: CASSEGLIEAFF
DNA: TGTGCCAGCAGTGAGGGACTTATTGAAGCTTTCTTT

D: -
J: TRBJ2-1
size: many
V: TRBV20-1
CDR3: CSALDNEQFF
DNA: TGCAGCGCCCTTGACAATGAGCAGTTCTTC

D: -
J: TRBJ1-2
size: few
V: TRBV3-1
CDR3: CASSPGLRRGGYTF
DNA: TGTGCCAGCAGCCCCGGTTTGAGACGAGGGGGCTACACCTTC